These T cell receptor beta chains were read from a single sample in a study of immune cell composition in non-small cell lung cancer. Repertoires were generated with immunoSEQ multiplex PCR, while TCRdb's copy carries only in-frame clones and drops some. The sample consists of roughly 16,000 clones, around 80% of them appearing once. The same specimen was also included in a second study, on CD4 T cells in lung cancer.

Sequences were obtained from non-adjacent lung tissue. The receptors stem from a human donor with non-small cell lung cancer. Each CDR3 is given with its conserved first and last residue. Fields, in order: V gene, J gene, D gene, clone size, CDR3 protein, CDR3 DNA. A D gene is named only where the DNA matches it firmly. Not all rows give a size; the values are once, few, many and, for expanded clones, a class.

V: TRBV30
J: TRBJ2-6
D: TRBD1
size: -
CDR3: CAWKGTGGFGANVLTF
DNA: TGTGCCTGGAAAGGGACAGGGGGCTTTGGGGCCAACGTCCTGACTTTC

V: TRBV19
J: TRBJ1-5
D: -
size: -
CDR3: CASSWDSGNQPQHF
DNA: TGTGCCAGTAGTTGGGACTCGGGAAATCAGCCCCAGCATTTT

V: TRBV5-8
J: TRBJ2-1
D: TRBD2
size: -
CDR3: CASSLGGGLYNEQFF
DNA: TGTGCCAGCAGCTTGGGCGGGGGACTCTACAATGAGCAGTTCTTC

V: TRBV18
J: TRBJ2-7
D: TRBD1
size: -
CDR3: CASSPDRDEQYF
DNA: TGTGCCAGCTCACCGGACAGGGACGAGCAGTACTTC

V: TRBV5-1
J: TRBJ2-5
D: -
size: -
CDR3: CASSLAIGEETQYF
DNA: TGCGCCAGCAGCTTGGCCATAGGGGAAGAGACCCAGTACTTC

V: TRBV5-6
J: TRBJ2-2
D: TRBD2
size: -
CDR3: CASSLSGGGFEIGELFF
DNA: TGTGCCAGCAGCTTGTCCGGCGGGGGGTTTGAAATCGGGGAGCTGTTTTTT

V: TRBV11-2
J: TRBJ1-6
D: TRBD1
size: -
CDR3: CASSYGQAPSSPLHF
DNA: TGTGCCAGCAGCTACGGACAGGCGCCAAGTTCACCCCTCCACTTT

V: TRBV10-3
J: TRBJ1-1
D: TRBD1
size: -
CDR3: CAILGTGNTEAFF
DNA: TGTGCCATCCTTGGGACAGGGAACACTGAAGCTTTCTTT

V: TRBV2
J: TRBJ2-5
D: -
size: few
CDR3: CASSLRSRTDQETQYF
DNA: TGTGCCAGCAGTCTTCGATCGAGGACGGACCAAGAGACCCAGTACTTC

V: TRBV7-3
J: TRBJ1-1
D: -
size: -
CDR3: CASSGGGQAFF
DNA: TGTGCCAGCAGCGGGGGGGGGCAAGCTTTCTTT

V: TRBV19
J: TRBJ1-1
D: TRBD1
size: -
CDR3: CASTPTGAVNTEAFF
DNA: TGTGCCAGTACCCCGACAGGGGCCGTGAACACTGAAGCTTTCTTT

V: TRBV7-2
J: TRBJ1-2
D: -
size: -
CDR3: CASSLVVLDGYTF
DNA: TGTGCCAGCAGCTTAGTGGTTCTGGATGGCTACACCTTC

V: TRBV6-5
J: TRBJ2-3
D: TRBD2
size: -
CDR3: CASTGGRRGTDTQYF
DNA: TGTGCCAGCACGGGGGGGCGTCGGGGCACAGATACGCAGTATTTT

V: TRBV15
J: TRBJ1-2
D: -
size: -
CDR3: CATSRDVAPNYGYTF
DNA: TGTGCCACCAGCAGAGATGTGGCACCTAACTATGGCTACACCTTC

V: TRBV4-1
J: TRBJ2-1
D: -
size: -
CDR3: CASSHNRGNEQFF
DNA: TGCGCCAGCAGCCACAATAGGGGGAATGAGCAGTTCTTC

V: TRBV12-1
J: TRBJ1-5
D: -
size: -
CDR3: CASSFASYQPQHF
DNA: TGTGCCAGCAGCTTTGCCAGTTATCAGCCCCAGCATTTT

V: TRBV18
J: TRBJ2-1
D: -
size: -
CDR3: CASSQMGDEQFF
DNA: TGTGCCAGCTCCCAAATGGGAGATGAGCAGTTCTTC

V: TRBV28
J: TRBJ2-1
D: -
size: -
CDR3: CASSSQGRGGAQFF
DNA: TGTGCCAGCAGTTCACAGGGTAGGGGGGGAGCGCAGTTCTTC

V: TRBV5-5
J: TRBJ2-5
D: TRBD1
size: -
CDR3: CASSWGPGGQETQYF
DNA: TGTGCCAGCAGCTGGGGCCCAGGGGGCCAAGAGACCCAGTACTTC

V: TRBV10-3
J: TRBJ1-2
D: -
size: -
CDR3: CAINGGRGYTF
DNA: TGTGCCATCAATGGGGGTCGAGGCTACACCTTC

V: TRBV10-3
J: TRBJ1-4
D: TRBD1
size: -
CDR3: CAIRGTGDEKLFF
DNA: TGTGCCATCAGGGGGACAGGGGATGAAAAACTGTTTTTT

V: TRBV7-9
J: TRBJ2-7
D: TRBD2
size: few
CDR3: CASSPKGGGSYEQYF
DNA: TGTGCCAGCAGCCCCAAGGGCGGGGGATCCTACGAGCAGTACTTC

V: TRBV7-2
J: TRBJ2-3
D: -
size: -
CDR3: CASSLAGWNTDTQYF
DNA: TGTGCCAGCAGCTTAGCGGGGTGGAACACAGATACGCAGTATTTT

V: TRBV7-2
J: TRBJ1-2
D: -
size: -
CDR3: CASSPADGYYGYTF
DNA: TGTGCCAGCAGCCCAGCGGACGGATACTATGGCTACACCTTC

V: TRBV6-6
J: TRBJ1-1
D: TRBD1
size: -
CDR3: CATHTDRGPLNTEAFF
DNA: TGTGCCACTCATACGGACAGGGGGCCTCTGAACACTGAAGCTTTCTTT

V: TRBV29-1
J: TRBJ1-2
D: -
size: -
CDR3: CSVVQGGAGPYGYTF
DNA: TGCAGCGTTGTTCAAGGAGGGGCAGGACCCTATGGCTACACCTTC